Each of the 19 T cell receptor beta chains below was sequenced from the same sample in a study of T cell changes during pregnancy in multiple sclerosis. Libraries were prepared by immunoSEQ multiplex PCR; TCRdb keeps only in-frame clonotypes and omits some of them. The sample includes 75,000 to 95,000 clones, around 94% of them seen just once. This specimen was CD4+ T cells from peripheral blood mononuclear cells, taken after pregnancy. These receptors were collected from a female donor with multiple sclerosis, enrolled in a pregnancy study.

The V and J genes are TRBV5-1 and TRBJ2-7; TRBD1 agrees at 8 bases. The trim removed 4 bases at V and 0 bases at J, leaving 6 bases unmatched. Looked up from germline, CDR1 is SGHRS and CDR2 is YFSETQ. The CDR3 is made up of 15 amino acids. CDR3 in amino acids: CASSPGGGSSYEQYF. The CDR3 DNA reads TGCGCCAGCAGCCCAGGGGGCGGTAGCTCCTACGAGCAGTACTTC.

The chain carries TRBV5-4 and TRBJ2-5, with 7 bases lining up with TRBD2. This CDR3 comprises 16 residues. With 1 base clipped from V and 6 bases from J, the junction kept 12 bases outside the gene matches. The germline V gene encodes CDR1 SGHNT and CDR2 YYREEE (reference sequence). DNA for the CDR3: TGTGCCAGCAGCTTGATCGAAGGAGGGAGGGTAAAGACCCAGTACTTC. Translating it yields CASSLIEGGRVKTQYF.

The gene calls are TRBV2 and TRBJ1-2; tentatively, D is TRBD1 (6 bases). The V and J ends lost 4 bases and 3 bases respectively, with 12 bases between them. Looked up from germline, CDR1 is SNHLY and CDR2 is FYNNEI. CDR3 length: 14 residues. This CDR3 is CASSGGGRDYGYTF. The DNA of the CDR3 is TGTGCCAGCAGTGGAGGGGGGAGGGACTATGGCTACACCTTC.

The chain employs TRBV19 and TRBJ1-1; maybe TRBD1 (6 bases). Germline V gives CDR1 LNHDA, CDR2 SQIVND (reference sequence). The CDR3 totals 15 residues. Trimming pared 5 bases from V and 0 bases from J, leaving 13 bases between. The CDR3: CASSLQGTLNTEAFF. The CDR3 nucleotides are TGTGCCAGTAGTTTACAGGGAACCCTGAACACTGAAGCTTTCTTT.

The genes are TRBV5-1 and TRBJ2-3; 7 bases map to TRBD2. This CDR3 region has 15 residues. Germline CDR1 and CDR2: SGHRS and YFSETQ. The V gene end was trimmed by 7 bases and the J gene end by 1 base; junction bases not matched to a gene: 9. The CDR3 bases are TGCGCCAGCTTTCGGGGGGTCTTTGGCACAGATACGCAGTATTTT. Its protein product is CASFRGVFGTDTQYF.

The CDR3 loop reads CASSVAEGWVEAFF. The CDR3 region has the DNA TGTGCCAGCAGCGTAGCGGAGGGCTGGGTTGAAGCTTTCTTT. The chain uses TRBV9 and TRBJ1-1; D gene ambiguous. V shed 0 bases and J shed 7 bases, with 13 bases lying between them. CDR1 is SGDLS, CDR2 YYNGEE, per germline. The CDR3 totals 14 residues.

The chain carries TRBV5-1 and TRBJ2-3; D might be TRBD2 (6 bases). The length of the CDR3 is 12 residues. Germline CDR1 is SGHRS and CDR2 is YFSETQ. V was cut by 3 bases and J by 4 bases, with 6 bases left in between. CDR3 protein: CASSWGADTQYF. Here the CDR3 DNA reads TGCGCCAGCAGCTGGGGGGCAGATACGCAGTATTTT.

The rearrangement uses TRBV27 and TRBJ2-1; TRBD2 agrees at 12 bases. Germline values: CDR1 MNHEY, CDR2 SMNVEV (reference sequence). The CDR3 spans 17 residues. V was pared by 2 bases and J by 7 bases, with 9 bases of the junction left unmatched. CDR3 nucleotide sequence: TGTGCCAGCAGTTTAAAAGTGGCTAGCGGGAGGGTGAATGAGCAGTTCTTC. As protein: CASSLKVASGRVNEQFF.

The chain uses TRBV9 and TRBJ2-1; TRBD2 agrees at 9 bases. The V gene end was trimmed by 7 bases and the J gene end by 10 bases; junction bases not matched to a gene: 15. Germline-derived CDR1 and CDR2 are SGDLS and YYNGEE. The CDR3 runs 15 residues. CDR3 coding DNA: TGTGCCAGCGAGGCCGGAGCTAGCGGGAAGGGCGAGCAGTTCTTC. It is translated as CASEAGASGKGEQFF. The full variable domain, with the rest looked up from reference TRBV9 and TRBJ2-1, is DSGVTQTPKHLITATGQRVTLRCSPRSGDLSVYWYQQSLDQGLQFLIQYYNGEERAKGNILERFSAQQFPDLHSELNLSSLELGDSALYFCASEAGASGKGEQFFGPGTRLTVL.

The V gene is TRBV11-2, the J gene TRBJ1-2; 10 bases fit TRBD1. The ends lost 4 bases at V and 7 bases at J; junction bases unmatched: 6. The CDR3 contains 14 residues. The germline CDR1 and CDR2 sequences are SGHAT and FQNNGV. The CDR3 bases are TGTGCCAGCAGCTCCTCGACAGGGGGCGGTGGCTACACCTTC. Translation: CASSSSTGGGGYTF.

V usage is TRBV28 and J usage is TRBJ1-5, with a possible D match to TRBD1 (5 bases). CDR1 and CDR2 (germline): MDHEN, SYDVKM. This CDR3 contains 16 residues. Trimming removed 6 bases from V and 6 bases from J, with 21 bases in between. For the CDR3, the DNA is TGTGCCAGCAGCCTGGTGGGGGGGGTGTTCGGTCAGCCCCAGCATTTT. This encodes CASSLVGGVFGQPQHF.

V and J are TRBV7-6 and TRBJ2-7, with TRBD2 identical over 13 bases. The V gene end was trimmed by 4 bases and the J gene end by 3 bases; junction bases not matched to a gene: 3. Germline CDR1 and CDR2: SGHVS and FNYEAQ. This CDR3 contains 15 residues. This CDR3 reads CASSSTSGRGYEQYF. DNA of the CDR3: TGTGCCAGCAGCTCTACTAGCGGGAGGGGCTACGAGCAGTACTTC.

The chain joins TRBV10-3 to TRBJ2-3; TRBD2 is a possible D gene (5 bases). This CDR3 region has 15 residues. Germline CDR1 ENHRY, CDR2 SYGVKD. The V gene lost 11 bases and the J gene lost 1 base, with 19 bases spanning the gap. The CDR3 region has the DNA TGTGCCGGCCGGGGTGGTTTCAACCGCACAGATACGCAGTATTTT. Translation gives CAGRGGFNRTDTQYF.

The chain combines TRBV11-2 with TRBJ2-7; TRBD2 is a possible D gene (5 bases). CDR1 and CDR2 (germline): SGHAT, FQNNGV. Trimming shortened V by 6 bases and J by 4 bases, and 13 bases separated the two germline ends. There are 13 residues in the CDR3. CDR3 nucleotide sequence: TGTGCCAGCAGTGTAATCCGGGAATACGAGCAGTACTTC. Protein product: CASSVIREYEQYF.

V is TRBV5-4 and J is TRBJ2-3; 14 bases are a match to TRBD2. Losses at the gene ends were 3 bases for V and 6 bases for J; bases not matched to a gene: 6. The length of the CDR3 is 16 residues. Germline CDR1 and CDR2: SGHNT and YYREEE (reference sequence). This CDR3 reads CASSSRLAGGYDTQYF. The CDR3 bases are TGTGCCAGCAGCTCCAGACTAGCGGGAGGGTATGATACGCAGTATTTT.

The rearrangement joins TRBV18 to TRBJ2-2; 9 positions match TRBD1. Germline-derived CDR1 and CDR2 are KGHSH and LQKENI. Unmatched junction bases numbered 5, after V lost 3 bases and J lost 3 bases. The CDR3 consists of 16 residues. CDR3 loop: CASSPGRTGDTGELFF. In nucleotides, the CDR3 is TGTGCCAGCTCACCTGGGAGGACAGGGGACACCGGGGAGCTGTTTTTT.

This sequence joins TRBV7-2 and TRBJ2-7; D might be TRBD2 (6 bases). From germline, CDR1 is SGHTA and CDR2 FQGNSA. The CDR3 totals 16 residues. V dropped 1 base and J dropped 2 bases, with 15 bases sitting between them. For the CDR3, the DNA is TGTGCCAGCAGCTTAGTGGCGGGAATCTCGACCTACGAGCAGTACTTC. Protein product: CASSLVAGISTYEQYF.

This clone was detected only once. This chain's CDR3 is CASSLGQGSPYEQYF. CDR3 sequence (DNA): TGTGCCAGCAGCTTAGGACAGGGGAGCCCCTACGAGCAGTACTTC. The V call is TRBV11-2, the J call TRBJ2-7; 8 nucleotides align to TRBD1. CDR1 SGHAT and CDR2 FQNNGV come from the germline V gene. The CDR3 has 15 residues. The V gene end was trimmed by 1 base and the J gene end by 2 bases; junction bases not matched to a gene: 4.

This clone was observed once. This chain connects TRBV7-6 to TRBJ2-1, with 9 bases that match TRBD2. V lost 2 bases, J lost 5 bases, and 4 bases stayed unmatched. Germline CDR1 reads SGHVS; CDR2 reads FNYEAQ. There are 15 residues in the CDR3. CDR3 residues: CASSLYPSGNNEQFF. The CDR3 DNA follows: TGTGCCAGCAGCTTATACCCTAGCGGGAACAATGAGCAGTTCTTC.